This T cell receptor (beta chain) was sequenced during a study of blood T cell repertoires in COVID-19. Study information: Sample material is recorded as cDNA or gDNA derived from T cells, B-cell-depleted T cells, or PBMCs.

A word on this clone: Mismatch with germline at one junction end may stem from a read error.

CDR3 size: 11 residues. The germline gives CDR1 MGHRA, CDR2 YSYEKL. This table comes from immunoSEQ multiplex PCR, and its TCRdb copy is limited to in-frame clones, with some not included. The data hold 180,000 or so clones, with approximately 83% observed a single time. Source material: peripheral blood. This TCR derives from a human donor with active or convalescent COVID-19. The donor label of this sample is uncertain. The chain combines TRBV4-1 with TRBJ2-6, with 7 bases fitting TRBD1. CDR3 loop: CASSSQEDRFW. As DNA, the CDR3 is TGCGCCAGCAGCTCGCAAGAGGACAGGTTTTGG.